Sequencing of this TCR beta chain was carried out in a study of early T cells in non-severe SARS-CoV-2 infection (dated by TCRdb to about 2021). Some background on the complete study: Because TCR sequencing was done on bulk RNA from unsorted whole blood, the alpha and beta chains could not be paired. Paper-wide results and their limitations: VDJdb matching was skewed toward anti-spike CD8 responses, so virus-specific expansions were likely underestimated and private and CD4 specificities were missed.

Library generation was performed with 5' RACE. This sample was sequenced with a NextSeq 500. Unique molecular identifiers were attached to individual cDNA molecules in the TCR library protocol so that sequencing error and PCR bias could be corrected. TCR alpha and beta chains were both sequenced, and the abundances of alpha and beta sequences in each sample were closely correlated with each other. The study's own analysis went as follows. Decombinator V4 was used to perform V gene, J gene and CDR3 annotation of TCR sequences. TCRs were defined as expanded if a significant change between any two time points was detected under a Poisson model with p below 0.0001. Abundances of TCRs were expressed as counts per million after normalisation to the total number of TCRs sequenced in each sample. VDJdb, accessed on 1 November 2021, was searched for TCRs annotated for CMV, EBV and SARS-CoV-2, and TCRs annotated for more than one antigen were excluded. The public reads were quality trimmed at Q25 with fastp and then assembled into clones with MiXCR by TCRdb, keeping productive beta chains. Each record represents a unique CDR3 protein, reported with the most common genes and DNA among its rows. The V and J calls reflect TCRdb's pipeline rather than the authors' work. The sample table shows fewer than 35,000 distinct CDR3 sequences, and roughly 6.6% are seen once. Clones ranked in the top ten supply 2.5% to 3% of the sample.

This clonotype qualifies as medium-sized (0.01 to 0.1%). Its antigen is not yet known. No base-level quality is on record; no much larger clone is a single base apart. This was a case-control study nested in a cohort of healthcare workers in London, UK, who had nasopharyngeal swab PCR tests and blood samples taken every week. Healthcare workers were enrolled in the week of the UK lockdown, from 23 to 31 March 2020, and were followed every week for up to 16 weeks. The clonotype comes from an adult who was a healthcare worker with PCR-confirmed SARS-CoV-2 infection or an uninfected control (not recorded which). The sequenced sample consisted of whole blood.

The sequenced DNA: TGCAGTGCTAGAAGAGACAGGGAGGGTCAGCCCCAGCATTTT. Its amino acids are CSARRDREGQPQHF. Recombination linked TRBV20-1 to TRBJ1-5, and TRBD1 matches 7 of the central bases. The germline V gene (reference sequence) gives CDR1 as DFQATT and CDR2 as SNEGSKA. Here V drops 2 bases and J drops 6 bases, and the junction holds 7 bases not matched to any gene. Counted from cysteine to phenylalanine, this CDR3 has 14 amino acids. Only CDR3 DNA is held: 42 bases, read in frame from base 1.